There are many counts of the clone carrying this T cell receptor beta chain. The data were obtained in a study of blood T cell repertoires in COVID-19. Across the whole study: Spain, Italy and the United States supplied samples that represented acute and convalescent COVID-19. T cells, B-cell-depleted T cells, or PBMCs supplied cDNA or gDNA.

Authors' methods: Quantification of nucleated cells was approximated via reference gene primer amplification. Generated by immunoSEQ multiplex PCR, the TCRdb table keeps only in-frame clones and is missing some. Clonal size and the V and J genes are those of that table, whereas D and trimming came from the DNA. Among around 250,000 clones listed, 65% to 85% were seen once. The receptor was derived from a middle-aged woman who had recovered from COVID-19. Sequencing was performed on peripheral blood.

The CDR3 reads CASTDRVGQPQHF. The CDR3 DNA follows: TGTGCCAGCACCGACAGGGTTGGTCAGCCCCAGCATTTT. This rearrangement joins TRBV6-6 to TRBJ1-5; 7 bases match TRBD1. CDR1 and CDR2 (germline): MNHNY, SVGAGI (reference sequence). The length of the CDR3 is 13 residues. V shed 7 bases and J 6 bases; nucleotides not matched to a gene: 6.